Shown below are 27 T cell receptor beta chains from a single sample sequenced in a study of blood T cell repertoires in COVID-19. Some clones are missing from TCRdb's copy, which holds only in-frame ones; the method was immunoSEQ multiplex PCR. The sample lists about 78,000 clones, around nine tenths seen once, with less than 2.5% in the top ten. The material sequenced was peripheral blood. All receptors come from a woman in her sixties with acute or convalescent COVID-19.

The chain has TRBV7-2 and TRBJ1-6; 7 bases fit TRBD1. The germline V gene has CDR1 SGHTA and CDR2 FQGNSA. V gave up 5 bases and J gave up 7 bases; unmatched junction bases: 5. This CDR3 is built from 14 residues. The CDR3 region has the DNA TGTGCCAGCAGCGACAGGGCGCGCAATTCACCCCTCCACTTT. Translating gives CASSDRARNSPLHF.

This clone was detected only once. The gene calls are TRBV19 and TRBJ1-4; 7 bases agree with TRBD1. The CDR3 is made up of 16 amino acids. V lost 4 bases to trimming and J lost 3 bases; unmatched junction nucleotides: 8. Germline CDR1 LNHDA, CDR2 SQIVND (reference sequence). The CDR3 DNA reads TGTGCCAGTAGTACGATTACCGGGACAGCTAATGAAAAACTGTTTTTT. It is translated as CASSTITGTANEKLFF.

Only one count was recorded for this clone. This chain links TRBV6-1 with TRBJ1-2, with D maybe TRBD1 (6 bases). CDR1 is MNHNS and CDR2 is SASEGT in the germline V gene. Trimming pared 2 bases from V and 4 bases from J, leaving 20 bases between. The CDR3 is 17 residues long. In DNA form, the CDR3 reads TGTGCCAGCAGTGAAAGCGGCCAGGGGAGACGTGGCTATGGCTACACCTTC. Protein sequence: CASSESGQGRRGYGYTF.

V and J are TRBV4-2 and TRBJ1-1; D unresolved. Germline V gene lookup returns CDR1 LGHNA and CDR2 YNFKEQ. CDR3 length: 14 residues. With 0 bases removed from V and 1 base from J, the gap between germline ends came to 6 bases. Written as DNA, the CDR3 is TGTGCCAGCAGCCAAGATTCTTGGAACACTGAAGCTTTCTTT. Translating gives CASSQDSWNTEAFF.

The rearrangement joins TRBV3-1 (or the pseudogene TRBV3-2) to TRBJ2-7; D remains ambiguous. This CDR3 is 13 amino acids long. Looked up from germline, CDR1 is LGHDT and CDR2 is YNNKEL (reference sequence). V gave up 2 bases and J gave up 0 bases, with 5 bases separating them. The CDR3 sequence is CASSQHGSYEQYF. The CDR3 DNA reads as TGTGCCAGCAGCCAACACGGCTCCTACGAGCAGTACTTC.

This clone has just a few counts. The chain combines TRBV28 with TRBJ1-6, with TRBD1 identical over 8 bases. Germline-derived CDR1 and CDR2 are MDHEN and SYDVKM. This CDR3 has 17 residues. J gave up 7 bases and V 1 base, and 9 bases lay outside the gene matches. DNA of the CDR3: TGTGCCAGCAGTTTATCCCCAGACAGGGGATGGAATTCACCCCTCCACTTT. Encoded protein: CASSLSPDRGWNSPLHF.

V usage is TRBV19 and J usage is TRBJ2-3; 10 bases are shared with TRBD2. With V trimmed by 2 bases and J by 4 bases, 0 bases remained unmatched. The CDR3 runs to 14 residues. The germline V gene encodes CDR1 LNHDA and CDR2 SQIVND (reference sequence). In DNA form, the CDR3 reads TGTGCCAGTAGTATAACTAGCGGGGCAGATACGCAGTATTTT. Encoded protein: CASSITSGADTQYF.

CDR3 in amino acids: CASSLGVSGELFF. The CDR3 coding sequence is TGTGCCAGCAGCTTAGGAGTATCCGGGGAGCTGTTTTTT. The J gene is TRBJ2-2, the V gene TRBV7-2; no clear D. The CDR3 sequence is 13 residues long. Germline CDR1 and CDR2: SGHTA and FQGNSA. The V end was cut by 1 base, the J end by 6 bases, with 6 bases between.

The genes are TRBV19 and TRBJ2-7; D remains unclear. This CDR3 is built from 13 residues. Per germline, CDR1 LNHDA and CDR2 SQIVND (reference sequence). V was shortened by 0 bases and J by 0 bases, with 3 bases between the two germline ends. The CDR3 region has the DNA TGTGCCAGTAGTATAGACAGCTCCTACGAGCAGTACTTC. Its translation: CASSIDSSYEQYF.

The J gene is TRBJ2-7, the V gene TRBV6-2 or TRBV6-3, with a weak D call TRBD2 (5 bases). The germline V gene has CDR1 MNHEY and CDR2 SVGEGT. This CDR3 region has 15 residues. Trimming took off 6 bases at V and 3 bases at J, with 18 bases between the two ends. The CDR3 coding sequence is TGTGCCAGCAGCAACTTAGAGGGTCCTAACTACGAGCAGTACTTC. Its protein product is CASSNLEGPNYEQYF.

This rearrangement joins TRBV29-1 to TRBJ1-1; the D is unclear. The CDR3 contains 12 residues. Germline V CDR1 and CDR2: SQVTM, ANQGSEA. Trimming left V 6 bases short and J 3 bases short, with 11 bases between. In nucleotides, the CDR3 is TGCAGCGTGACCCTCGGGGACACTGAAGCTTTCTTT. Translating gives CSVTLGDTEAFF.

V and J are TRBV28 and TRBJ1-5; TRBD1 matches at 7 bases. Unmatched junction bases numbered 9, after V lost 5 bases and J lost 2 bases. Germline assignment: CDR1 MDHEN and CDR2 SYDVKM. This CDR3 is built from 16 residues. The CDR3 here is CASSTPTGTGNQPQHF. The CDR3 nucleotides are TGTGCCAGCAGTACCCCGACAGGGACGGGCAATCAGCCCCAGCATTTT. Supplemented by reference TRBV28 and TRBJ1-5, the full variable domain reads DVKVTQSSRYLVKRTGEKVFLECVQDMDHENMFWYRQDPGLGLRLIYFSYDVKMKEKGDIPEGYSVSREKKERFSLILESASTNQTSMYLCASSTPTGTGNQPQHFGDGTRLSIL.

The gene calls are TRBV28 and TRBJ2-7, with 11 bases fitting TRBD2. The CDR3 is made up of 14 amino acids. Germline CDR1 is MDHEN and CDR2 is SYDVKM. V shed 9 bases, J shed 0 bases, and the junction held 4 bases outside the gene matches. The CDR3 sequence: CASRLAGSSYEQYF. The CDR3 nucleotides read TGTGCCAGTAGACTAGCGGGGTCCTCCTACGAGCAGTACTTC.

V usage is TRBV4-2 and J usage is TRBJ2-7, with 10 bases identical to TRBD1. CDR1 and CDR2 (germline): LGHNA, YNFKEQ. The CDR3 contains 16 residues. V lost 3 bases to trimming and J lost 4 bases; unmatched junction nucleotides: 9. The CDR3 DNA follows: TGTGCCAGCAGCCATCACATGGGACAGGGGTCATACGAGCAGTACTTC. It codes for CASSHHMGQGSYEQYF.

The chain has TRBV16 and TRBJ1-1; D is unresolved. CDR3 size: 14 residues. Trimming took off 5 bases at V and 0 bases at J, with 10 bases between the two ends. The germline gives CDR1 KGHSY, CDR2 FQNENV. CDR3 nucleotide sequence: TGTGCCAGCAGCTTCGACACGATGAACACTGAAGCTTTCTTT. This gives the protein CASSFDTMNTEAFF.

V usage is TRBV28 and J usage is TRBJ1-4; 7 nucleotides align to TRBD1. The V and J ends lost 8 bases and 0 bases, in that order; junction bases with no gene match: 3. CDR1 MDHEN and CDR2 SYDVKM come from the germline V gene. The CDR3 spans 14 residues. CDR3 nucleotides: TGTGCCAGCCAGGGGGATGCAACTAATGAAAAACTGTTTTTT. Protein sequence: CASQGDATNEKLFF.

This chain joins TRBV7-9 and TRBJ1-2; 8 nucleotides agree with TRBD1. The V segment lost 3 bases and the J segment 4 bases; nucleotides outside the gene matches: 7. This CDR3 region has 15 residues. Germline V gives CDR1 SEHNR, CDR2 FQNEAQ (reference sequence). The CDR3 reads CASSFSDREAYGYTF. As DNA, the CDR3 is TGTGCCAGCAGCTTTTCGGACAGGGAGGCCTATGGCTACACCTTC.

This chain connects TRBV4-3 to TRBJ2-1, with 9 bases aligning to TRBD2. This CDR3 region has 19 residues. After removal of 0 bases from V and 5 bases from J, the junction contained 14 bases not matched to a gene. Germline CDR1 is LGHNA and CDR2 is YSLEER. The CDR3 nucleotides are TGCGCCAGCAGCCAAGATTGGGGAGCGGGGGGACATAACGACAATGAGCAGTTCTTC. Translating it yields CASSQDWGAGGHNDNEQFF.

The gene calls are TRBV7-2 and TRBJ2-1; TRBD2 might be the D (6 bases). Germline CDR1 SGHTA, CDR2 FQGNSA. Between the trimmed V and J ends, which lost 5 bases and 3 bases, there was a span of 14 bases. This CDR3 spans 15 amino acids. Written as DNA, the CDR3 is TGTGCCAGCAGCAGAGGCGGGGAGAGCTACAATGAGCAGTTCTTC. Its protein product is CASSRGGESYNEQFF.

The chain is built from TRBV29-1 and TRBJ1-5; 7 nucleotides agree with TRBD1. CDR3 length: 14 residues. The germline gives CDR1 SQVTM, CDR2 ANQGSEA. Trimming took 4 bases from V and 0 from J; bases not matched to a gene: 3. The CDR3 DNA is TGCAGCGTTGTTGGGACAGATAGCAATCAGCCCCAGCATTTT. It specifies CSVVGTDSNQPQHF.

The chain recombines TRBV7-9 with TRBJ1-2; D unresolved. Trimming shortened V by 6 bases and J by 0 bases, and 5 bases separated the two germline ends. In germline, CDR1 is SEHNR, CDR2 FQNEAQ (reference sequence). This CDR3 has 12 amino acids. Written as DNA, the CDR3 is TGTGCCAGCAGTATCGCTAACTATGGCTACACCTTC. Its translation: CASSIANYGYTF.

This chain uses TRBV9 with TRBJ2-3, with 10 nucleotides matching TRBD2. The CDR3 is 17 residues long. V gave up 0 bases and J gave up 7 bases; unmatched junction bases: 11. The germline gives CDR1 SGDLS, CDR2 YYNGEE. In DNA form, the CDR3 reads TGTGCCAGCAGCGTAGGAAGCGGGAGGGGGAGTGTGAATACGCAGTATTTT. Its translation: CASSVGSGRGSVNTQYF.

The chain couples TRBV28 to TRBJ2-3, with a weak D call TRBD1 (6 bases). This CDR3 region has 14 residues. V lost 4 bases and J 2 bases, leaving 10 bases between the germline ends. Germline CDR1 is MDHEN and CDR2 is SYDVKM. The CDR3 nucleotides read TGTGCCAGCAGTTCCAGGGGCCTCACAGATACGCAGTATTTT. Encoded protein: CASSSRGLTDTQYF.

The V call is TRBV27, the J call TRBJ2-3, with a tentative D call TRBD2 (6 bases). Trimming removed 2 bases at V and 4 bases at J, with 10 bases between. Germline V lookup: CDR1 MNHEY, CDR2 SMNVEV (reference sequence). The CDR3 totals 14 residues. The CDR3 DNA sequence: TGTGCCAGCAGTTTACGGGAGCGGTCAGATACGCAGTATTTT. As protein: CASSLRERSDTQYF.

This chain connects TRBV5-6 to TRBJ1-2; D is perhaps TRBD1 (6 bases). The CDR3 contains 13 residues. CDR1 and CDR2 from the germline V gene are SGHDT and YYEEEE. Trimming cost V 1 base and J 8 bases, with 12 bases left between them. Here the CDR3 DNA reads TGTGCCAGCAGCTTGAACAGGGCACAGGGCTACACCTTC. Translation: CASSLNRAQGYTF.

This chain links TRBV23-1 with TRBJ1-4; no definite D call. TRBV23-1 is designated an ORF whose function remains uncertain. V dropped 2 bases and J dropped 4 bases, with 23 bases sitting between them. This CDR3 has 19 residues. The DNA for the CDR3 is TGCGCCAGCAGTCAACGCGGCCACCTACTGCACCCACGTAATGAAAAACTGTTTTTT. Protein: CASSQRGHLLHPRNEKLFF.

The V gene is TRBV28, the J gene TRBJ1-4; D is possibly TRBD1 (6 bases). The CDR3 covers 15 residues. The V gene lost 7 bases and the J gene lost 8 bases, with 20 bases spanning the gap. From germline, CDR1 is MDHEN and CDR2 SYDVKM. CDR3 in amino acids: CASIQGWGVREKLFF. CDR3 sequence (DNA): TGTGCCAGCATACAGGGTTGGGGCGTTCGCGAAAAACTGTTTTTT. Filled out from reference TRBV28 and TRBJ1-4, the complete variable domain reads DVKVTQSSRYLVKRTGEKVFLECVQDMDHENMFWYRQDPGLGLRLIYFSYDVKMKEKGDIPEGYSVSREKKERFSLILESASTNQTSMYLCASIQGWGVREKLFFGSGTQLSVL.